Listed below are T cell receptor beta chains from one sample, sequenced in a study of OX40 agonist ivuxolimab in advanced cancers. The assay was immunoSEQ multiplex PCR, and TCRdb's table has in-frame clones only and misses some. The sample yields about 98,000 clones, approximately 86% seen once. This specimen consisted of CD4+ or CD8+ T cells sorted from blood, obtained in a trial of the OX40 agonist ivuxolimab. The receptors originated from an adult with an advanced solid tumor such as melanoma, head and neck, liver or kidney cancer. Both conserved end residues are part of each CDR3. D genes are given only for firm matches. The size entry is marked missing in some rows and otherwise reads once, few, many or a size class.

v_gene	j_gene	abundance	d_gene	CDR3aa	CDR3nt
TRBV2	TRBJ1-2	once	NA	CASSGGSSYTF	TGTGCCAGCAGTGGGGGAAGCAGCTACACCTTC
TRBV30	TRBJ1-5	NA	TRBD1	CAWSAGTGSLPQHF	TGTGCCTGGAGTGCCGGGACAGGATCCCTACCCCAGCATTTT
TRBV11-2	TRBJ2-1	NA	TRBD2	CASSLDLLASGDRNEQFF	TGTGCCAGCAGCTTAGATCTCCTGGCTAGCGGAGACCGGAATGAGCAGTTCTTC
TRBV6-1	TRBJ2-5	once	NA	CASQKGDIQETQYF	TGTGCCAGCCAAAAAGGGGATATCCAAGAGACCCAGTACTTC
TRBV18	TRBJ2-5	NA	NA	CASSFGQEGETQYF	TGTGCCAGCTCCTTCGGACAGGAGGGAGAGACCCAGTACTTC
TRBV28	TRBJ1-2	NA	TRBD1	CASSRTGMGGYTF	TGTGCCAGCAGTAGGACAGGGATGGGTGGCTACACCTTC
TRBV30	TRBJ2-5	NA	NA	CAWTGGETQYF	TGTGCCTGGACAGGAGGGGAGACCCAGTACTTC
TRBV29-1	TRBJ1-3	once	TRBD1	CSVGTGGSSGNTIYF	TGCAGCGTTGGTACAGGGGGTTCCTCTGGAAACACCATATATTTT
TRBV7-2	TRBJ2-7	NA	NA	CASNTAWSSYEQYF	TGTGCCAGCAATACAGCGTGGAGTTCCTACGAGCAGTACTTC
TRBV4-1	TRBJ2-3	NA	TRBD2	CASSQGLSGRGTQYF	TGCGCCAGCAGCCAGGGACTAAGCGGGAGGGGCACGCAGTATTTT
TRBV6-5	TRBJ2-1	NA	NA	CASSPRPELYNEQFF	TGTGCCAGCAGCCCCCGGCCCGAGCTCTACAATGAGCAGTTCTTC
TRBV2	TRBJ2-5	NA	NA	CASSFRTQETQYF	TGTGCCAGCAGTTTCCGGACCCAAGAGACCCAGTACTTC
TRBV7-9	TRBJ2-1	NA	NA	CASSLARVSNYMHYNEQFF	TGTGCCAGCAGCTTAGCGCGGGTTTCGAACTACATGCACTACAATGAGCAGTTCTTC
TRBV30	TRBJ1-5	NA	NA	CAWSLGSSNQPQHF	TGTGCCTGGAGTCTCGGGTCCAGCAATCAGCCCCAGCATTTT
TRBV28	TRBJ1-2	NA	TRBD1	CASSQGTGNYGYTF	TGTGCCAGCAGTCAAGGGACAGGGAACTATGGCTACACCTTC
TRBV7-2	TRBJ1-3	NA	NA	CASSLGGTGSGNTIYF	TGTGCCAGCAGCTTGGGGGGCACCGGCTCTGGAAACACCATATATTTT
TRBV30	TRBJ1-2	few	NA	CAWRTVYGYTF	TGTGCCTGGAGGACCGTTTATGGCTACACCTTC
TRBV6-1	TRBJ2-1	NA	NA	CASRLRGGNEQFF	TGTGCCAGCAGGCTTCGGGGCGGGAATGAGCAGTTCTTC
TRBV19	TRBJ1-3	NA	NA	CASSPLDSSSGNTIYF	TGTGCCAGTAGTCCCCTGGACAGCAGCTCTGGAAACACCATATATTTT
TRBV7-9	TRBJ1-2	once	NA	CASSLVPGSYGYTF	TGTGCCAGCAGCTTAGTCCCGGGGTCCTATGGCTACACCTTC
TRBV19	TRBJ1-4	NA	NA	CASSRGGGEKLFF	TGTGCCAGTAGTCGAGGGGGAGGTGAAAAACTGTTTTTT
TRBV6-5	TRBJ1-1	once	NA	CASTRDGQSEAFF	TGTGCCAGCACCCGGGACGGCCAGAGCGAAGCTTTCTTT
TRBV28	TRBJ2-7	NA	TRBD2	CASSRSGGPKVDEQYF	TGTGCCAGCAGTCGGAGCGGGGGACCCAAGGTCGACGAGCAGTACTTC
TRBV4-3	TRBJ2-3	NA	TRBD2	CASSQVAGGLSTQYF	TGCGCCAGCAGCCAAGTAGCGGGAGGGCTCTCTACGCAGTATTTT
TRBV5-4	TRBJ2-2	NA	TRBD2	CASSLKLAGMSGELFF	TGTGCCAGCAGCTTAAAACTAGCGGGAATGAGCGGGGAGCTGTTTTTT
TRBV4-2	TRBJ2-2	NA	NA	CASSQVTNTGELFF	TGTGCCAGCAGCCAAGTCACCAACACCGGGGAGCTGTTTTTT
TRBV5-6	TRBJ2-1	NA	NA	CASSGAFLNEQFF	TGTGCCAGCAGCGGAGCTTTCCTCAATGAGCAGTTCTTC
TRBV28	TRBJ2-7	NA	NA	CASSLSPGVHEQYF	TGTGCCAGCAGTTTATCCCCGGGAGTCCACGAGCAGTACTTC
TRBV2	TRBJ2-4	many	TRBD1	CASSDRGPAKNIQYF	TGTGCCAGCAGTGACAGGGGGCCAGCCAAAAACATTCAGTACTTC
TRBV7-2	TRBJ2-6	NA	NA	CASSLDSNSGANVLTF	TGTGCCAGCAGCCTTGACAGTAACTCTGGGGCCAACGTCCTGACTTTC
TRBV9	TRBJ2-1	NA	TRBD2	CASSVEWLAGSEQFF	TGTGCCAGCAGCGTAGAGTGGCTAGCGGGAAGTGAGCAGTTCTTC
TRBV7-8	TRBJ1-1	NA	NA	CASSLNPTANTEAFF	TGTGCCAGCAGCTTAAACCCTACAGCTAACACTGAAGCTTTCTTT
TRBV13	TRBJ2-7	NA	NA	CASSLGPFGGGLQYF	TGTGCCAGCAGCTTAGGCCCATTTGGAGGGGGGCTCCAGTACTTC
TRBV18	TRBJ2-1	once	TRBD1	CASSYGTGQGEQFF	TGTGCCAGCTCATATGGGACAGGGCAGGGTGAGCAGTTCTTC
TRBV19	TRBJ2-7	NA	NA	CASSPGVSEQYF	TGTGCCAGTAGCCCAGGGGTCTCCGAGCAGTACTTC
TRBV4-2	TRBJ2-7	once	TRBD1	CASSPWDRGSEQYF	TGTGCCAGCAGCCCGTGGGACAGGGGCTCCGAGCAGTACTTC
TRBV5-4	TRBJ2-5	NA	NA	CASSLAGSPETQYF	TGTGCCAGCAGCTTGGCCGGCAGCCCAGAGACCCAGTACTTC
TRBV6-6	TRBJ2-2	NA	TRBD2	CASSYVLAGTGELFF	TGTGCCAGCAGTTACGTACTAGCGGGGACCGGGGAGCTGTTTTTT
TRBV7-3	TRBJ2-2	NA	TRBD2	CASSRGTSGSDTGELFF	TGTGCCAGCAGCCGCGGGACTAGCGGGAGTGACACCGGGGAGCTGTTTTTT
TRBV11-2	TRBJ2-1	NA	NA	CASSQTLMRYNEQFF	TGTGCCAGCAGCCAGACCCTCATGCGCTACAATGAGCAGTTCTTC
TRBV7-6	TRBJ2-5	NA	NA	CASSPEAGWTQYF	TGTGCCAGCAGCCCGGAAGCCGGCTGGACCCAGTACTTC